This T cell receptor (beta chain) is from a study of blood T cell repertoires in COVID-19. About the study: Both acute and convalescent COVID-19 samples were obtained from the United States, Italy and Spain. T cells, B-cell-depleted T cells, or PBMCs provided the cDNA or gDNA that served as material.

The germline gives CDR1 SGDLS, CDR2 YYNGEE. Trimming stripped 1 base from V and 3 bases from J, with 12 bases between. The CDR3 sequence is 15 residues long. Profiled with immunoSEQ multiplex PCR; TCRdb holds only in-frame clones, not every one. The data contain approximately 60,000 clones, 85% to 90% of them seen just once; the ten biggest clones take up 2.5% to 3.5%. Sequenced sample: peripheral blood. J is TRBJ2-3 and V is TRBV9, with a tentative D call TRBD2 (5 bases). This receptor was taken from a man over 45 with active COVID-19. The CDR3 sequence: CASSVSQAETDTQYF. In DNA, the CDR3 is TGTGCCAGCAGCGTATCACAAGCGGAAACAGATACGCAGTATTTT.